The 25 T cell receptor beta chains presented below share a single source sample, sequenced in a study of control samples from healthy donors and cancer patients. Method: immunoSEQ multiplex PCR; TCRdb's copy keeps in-frame clones and lacks some. This table has around 83,000 clones, 93% appearing once. Input material: PBMCs. All receptors derive from a woman aged 40 to 50 with lung cancer.

The chain recombines TRBV18 with TRBJ1-2; tentatively, D is TRBD1 (6 bases). V was cut by 3 bases and J by 0 bases, with 14 bases left in between. The length of the CDR3 is 16 residues. In germline, CDR1 is KGHSH, CDR2 LQKENI. The CDR3 loop is CASSPVQGVANYGYTF. CDR3 sequence (DNA): TGTGCCAGCTCACCTGTACAGGGAGTGGCTAACTATGGCTACACCTTC.

This chain links TRBV7-8 with TRBJ1-1; no firm D call. From germline, CDR1 is SGHVS and CDR2 FQNEAQ. With 4 bases removed from V and 0 bases from J, the gap between germline ends came to 12 bases. This CDR3 has 15 amino acids. CDR3 coding DNA: TGTGCCAGCAGCTCCGCGAACACGATGAACACTGAAGCTTTCTTT. It is translated as CASSSANTMNTEAFF.

The V gene is TRBV7-2, the J gene TRBJ2-3, with D perhaps TRBD2 (6 bases). The CDR3 runs to 14 residues. Trimming removed 4 bases at V and 6 bases at J, with 14 bases between. CDR1 is SGHTA and CDR2 is FQGNSA in the germline V gene. CDR3 in amino acids: CASSWGLSTDTQYF. The CDR3 DNA reads as TGTGCCAGCAGCTGGGGACTCTCTACCGATACGCAGTATTTT.

This chain uses TRBV7-9 with TRBJ2-1; 11 bases line up with TRBD2. J lost 0 bases, V lost 4 bases, and 11 bases had no gene match. Germline V gene lookup returns CDR1 SEHNR and CDR2 FQNEAQ (reference sequence). This CDR3 has 19 residues. Here the CDR3 reads CASSSALAGGKSSYNEQFF. The CDR3 region has the DNA TGTGCCAGCAGCTCAGCGCTAGCGGGGGGAAAAAGCTCCTACAATGAGCAGTTCTTC.

The chain employs TRBV10-1 and TRBJ1-1; a weak D match, TRBD1 (6 bases). V was cut by 4 bases and J by 4 bases, with 10 bases left in between. Germline V lookup: CDR1 WNHNN, CDR2 SYGVQD (reference sequence). The CDR3 length is 13 residues. The CDR3 here is CASSVNRVTEAFF. As DNA, the CDR3 is TGCGCCAGCAGTGTTAACAGGGTCACTGAAGCTTTCTTT.

The V gene is TRBV5-1, the J gene TRBJ1-2, with D possibly TRBD1 on 5 matching bases. Germline CDR1 is SGHRS and CDR2 is YFSETQ. CDR3 length equals 14 residues. The V and J ends lost 0 bases and 6 bases respectively, with 12 bases between them. This chain's CDR3 is CASSLDSRGDGYTF. The CDR3 DNA reads as TGCGCCAGCAGCTTGGACAGTAGAGGGGATGGCTACACCTTC. The variable domain in full, with the rest retrieved from reference TRBV5-1 and TRBJ1-2, is KAGVTQTPRYLIKTRGQQVTLSCSPISGHRSVSWYQQTPGQGLQFLFEYFSETQRNKGNFPGRFSGRQFSNSRSEMNVSTLELGDSALYLCASSLDSRGDGYTFGSGTRLTVV.

The gene calls are TRBV7-2 and TRBJ1-6; a weak D match, TRBD1 (5 bases). Trimming removed 1 base at V and 4 bases at J, with 11 bases between. Germline V gene sequence: CDR1 SGHTA, CDR2 FQGNSA. The CDR3 totals 16 residues. In DNA, the CDR3 is TGTGCCAGCAGCTTAGGGGGCTACATTTATAATTCACCCCTCCACTTT. It translates to CASSLGGYIYNSPLHF.

The chain combines TRBV3-1 (or the pseudogene TRBV3-2) with TRBJ2-1; D remains ambiguous. The CDR3 runs 13 residues. CDR1 is LGHDT, CDR2 YNNKEL, per germline (reference sequence). V was trimmed by 4 bases and J by 2 bases, leaving 6 bases between them. The CDR3 loop reads CASSRRPYNEQFF. In DNA, the CDR3 is TGTGCCAGCAGCCGAAGACCCTACAATGAGCAGTTCTTC.

V usage is TRBV19 and J usage is TRBJ1-6, with TRBD1 as a possible D gene (5 bases). V lost 6 bases and J 7 bases, leaving 10 bases between the germline ends. The CDR3 has 13 residues. Germline CDR1 LNHDA, CDR2 SQIVND (reference sequence). In DNA form, the CDR3 reads TGTGCCAGTAGCGGGACGTCCAATTCACCCCTCCACTTT. Protein sequence: CASSGTSNSPLHF.

This chain links TRBV5-1 with TRBJ2-7; D perhaps matches TRBD2 (6 bases). V was pared by 2 bases and J by 0 bases, with 12 bases between. Germline loops: CDR1 SGHRS, CDR2 YFSETQ. The length of the CDR3 is 15 residues. The CDR3 protein is CASSLGGESSYEQYF. The CDR3 nucleotides are TGCGCCAGCAGCTTAGGCGGGGAAAGCTCCTACGAGCAGTACTTC.

J is TRBJ1-6 and V is TRBV7-9; D is uncertain. The CDR3 extends over 13 amino acids. The V and J ends lost 5 bases and 7 bases respectively, with 9 bases between them. Germline CDR1 is SEHNR and CDR2 is FQNEAQ (reference sequence). The CDR3 DNA reads as TGTGCCAGCAGCGGAACGGGGAATTCACCCCTCCACTTT. It codes for CASSGTGNSPLHF.

This rearrangement joins TRBV12-3 or TRBV12-4 to TRBJ1-1; possible D gene TRBD1, 6 bases. This CDR3 comprises 12 residues. Trimming cost V 5 bases and J 12 bases, with 16 bases left between them. CDR3 nucleotides: TGTGCCAGCAGTCCTAACAGGGTTACAACTTTCTTT. Translation gives CASSPNRVTTFF.

This chain uses TRBV12-2 with TRBJ1-5. TRBV12-2 is marked as a pseudogene. This CDR3 is built from 17 residues. CDR3 nucleotides: TGTGCAAGTCGCTTAAAGGCGGCCAGCCTTGGGGGACAGCCCCAGCATTTT. Protein: CASRLKAASLGGQPQHF.

The V call is TRBV5-1, the J call TRBJ1-1; tentatively, D is TRBD1 (6 bases). This CDR3 has 17 residues. The V gene lost 4 bases and the J gene lost 0 bases, with 19 bases spanning the gap. Germline CDR1 is SGHRS and CDR2 is YFSETQ. CDR3 DNA: TGCGCCAGCAGCCCCCTACAGGGTTGGGGCATGAACACTGAAGCTTTCTTT. It translates to CASSPLQGWGMNTEAFF.

The J gene is TRBJ2-3, the V gene TRBV13; 7 bases map to TRBD2. The V segment lost 5 bases and the J segment 7 bases; nucleotides outside the gene matches: 9. This CDR3 has 14 amino acids. CDR1 PRHDT and CDR2 FYEKMQ come from the germline V gene (reference sequence). The CDR3 loop reads CASSLRGLDHTQYF. Written as DNA, the CDR3 is TGTGCCAGCAGCCTTCGAGGACTAGACCATACGCAGTATTTT.

This clone appeared once. DNA for the CDR3: TGTGCCAGCAGCGCTCCGGGGACACCCTACGAGCAGTACTTC. Its protein is CASSAPGTPYEQYF. The chain joins TRBV7-9 to TRBJ2-7, with a possible D match to TRBD1 (6 bases). CDR1 SEHNR and CDR2 FQNEAQ come from the germline V gene (reference sequence). The CDR3 totals 14 residues. V was shortened by 5 bases and J by 2 bases, with 13 bases between the two germline ends. The whole variable domain, remainder taken from reference TRBV7-9 and TRBJ2-7, is DTGVSQNPRHKITKRGQNVTFRCDPISEHNRLYWYRQTLGQGPEFLTYFQNEAQLEKSRLLSDRFSAERPKGSFSTLEIQRTEQGDSAMYLCASSAPGTPYEQYFGPGTRLTVT.

J is TRBJ1-1 and V is TRBV7-8; D remains ambiguous. V lost 10 bases, J lost 1 base, and 22 bases lay in between. The CDR3 has 16 residues. The germline V gene encodes CDR1 SGHVS and CDR2 FQNEAQ. The CDR3: CAILGVVGRGNTEAFF. CDR3 DNA: TGTGCCATCCTCGGGGTTGTGGGTAGAGGGAACACTGAAGCTTTCTTT.

The V gene is TRBV6-5, the J gene TRBJ2-5, with D perhaps matching TRBD1 (5 bases). Per the germline V gene, CDR1 is MNHEY and CDR2 is SVGAGI. This CDR3 is 15 amino acids long. Trimming cost V 6 bases and J 2 bases, with 16 bases left between them. In DNA form, the CDR3 reads TGTGCCAGCAGACCCGGTGGGGCTCGGCAAGAGACCCAGTACTTC. This codes for CASRPGGARQETQYF.

The CDR3 region is CATSDPSGGNGELFF. CDR3 bases: TGTGCCACCAGTGATCCGTCCGGGGGGAACGGGGAGCTGTTTTTT. J is TRBJ2-2 and V is TRBV24-1; 7 nucleotides match TRBD2. V shed 3 bases, J shed 7 bases, and the junction held 7 bases outside the gene matches. Germline CDR1 is KGHDR and CDR2 is SFDVKD. The length of the CDR3 is 15 residues.

The genes are TRBV12-3 or TRBV12-4 and TRBJ2-1, with 14 bases lining up with TRBD2. The CDR3 totals 13 residues. V lost 5 bases and J lost 9; bases outside the gene matches: 0. The CDR3 bases are TGTGCCAGCAGTGGACTAGCGGGGGGTGAGCAGTTCTTC. As protein: CASSGLAGGEQFF.

Only one count was recorded for this clone. The chain joins TRBV6-6 to TRBJ1-3; unclear D gene. The length of the CDR3 is 14 residues. Trimming left V 7 bases short and J 2 bases short, with 12 bases between. The germline V gene encodes CDR1 MNHNY and CDR2 SVGAGI (reference sequence). The CDR3 DNA is TGTGCCAGCACCAGGACGGTTACTGGAAACACCATATATTTT. This codes for CASTRTVTGNTIYF.

The V gene is TRBV11-2, the J gene TRBJ1-2, with D tentatively TRBD1 (5 bases). V dropped 0 bases and J dropped 2 bases, with 10 bases sitting between them. Germline values: CDR1 SGHAT, CDR2 FQNNGV. CDR3 size: 15 residues. In nucleotides, the CDR3 is TGTGCCAGCAGCTTAGATATACGGGGCAACTATGGCTACACCTTC. Amino acids: CASSLDIRGNYGYTF.

The chain couples TRBV30 to TRBJ1-1; perhaps TRBD1 as D (5 bases). V gave up 2 bases and J gave up 4 bases, with 14 bases separating them. The germline CDR1 and CDR2 sequences are GTSNPN and SVGIG (reference sequence). The CDR3 covers 14 residues. The DNA for the CDR3 is TGTGCCTGGAGTCCCAGGGTGATCCGCACTGAAGCTTTCTTT. It translates to CAWSPRVIRTEAFF.

This sequence joins TRBV4-1 and TRBJ1-5, with D perhaps TRBD1 (5 bases). V was trimmed by 0 bases and J by 2 bases, leaving 8 bases between them. This CDR3 is 15 amino acids long. Germline-derived CDR1 and CDR2 are MGHRA and YSYEKL. The DNA of the CDR3 is TGCGCCAGCAGCCAAGACGTACAGGGCAATCAGCCCCAGCATTTT. Encoded protein: CASSQDVQGNQPQHF.

The chain recombines TRBV19 with TRBJ2-6; D is unclear. In germline, CDR1 is LNHDA, CDR2 SQIVND (reference sequence). The V and J ends lost 2 bases and 0 bases respectively, with 11 bases between them. There are 17 residues in the CDR3. The CDR3 sequence: CASSIRRGVSGANVLTF. The DNA of the CDR3 is TGTGCCAGTAGTATAAGGCGAGGAGTCTCTGGGGCCAACGTCCTGACTTTC.